This TCR beta chain stems from a study of cytomegalovirus exposure and HLA in healthy donors. Study in general: In an earlier analysis, 117 million unique TCR beta sequences were found from approximately 190 million T cells. Study outcomes and limitations: Cytomegalovirus association was listed for about 160 TCR beta chains.

The CDR3 has 14 amino acids. Trimming left V 2 bases short and J 0 bases short, with 8 bases between. CDR1 and CDR2 from the germline V gene are GTSNPN and SVGIG (reference sequence). A word on this clone: Its antigen is not identified.

13 Jbeta primers and 60 Vbeta primers were used for the PCR. Generated by immunoSEQ multiplex PCR, the TCRdb table keeps only in-frame clones and is missing some. The sample lists some 120,000 clones; more than 65% were seen once. Sequencing used PBMCs. The sequence was obtained from a woman aged 30 to 39 in good health and CMV-seronegative. The chain combines TRBV30 with TRBJ2-1; D is unclear. The CDR3 protein is CAWSKMSSYNEQFF. The CDR3 nucleotides are TGTGCCTGGAGTAAAATGAGCTCCTACAATGAGCAGTTCTTC.